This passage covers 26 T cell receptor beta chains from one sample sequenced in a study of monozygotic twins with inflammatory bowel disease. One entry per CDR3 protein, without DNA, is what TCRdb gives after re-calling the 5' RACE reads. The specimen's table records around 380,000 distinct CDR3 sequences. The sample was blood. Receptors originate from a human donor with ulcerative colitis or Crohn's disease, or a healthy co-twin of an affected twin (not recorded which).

The CDR3 sequence is CASKLTGDRAGETQYF. The rearrangement uses TRBV27 and TRBJ2-5; TCRdb returns TRBD1, unconfirmable since there is no DNA. CDR1 is MNHEY and CDR2 is SMNVEV in the germline V gene (reference sequence). This CDR3 is built from 16 residues.

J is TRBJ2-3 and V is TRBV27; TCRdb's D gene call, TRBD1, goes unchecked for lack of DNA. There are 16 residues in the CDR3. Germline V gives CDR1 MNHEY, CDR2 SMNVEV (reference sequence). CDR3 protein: CASSATGQGYPDTQYF.

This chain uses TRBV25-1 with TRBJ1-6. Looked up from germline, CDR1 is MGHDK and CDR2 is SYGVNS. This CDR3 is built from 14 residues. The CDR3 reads CASIDARNNSPLHF.

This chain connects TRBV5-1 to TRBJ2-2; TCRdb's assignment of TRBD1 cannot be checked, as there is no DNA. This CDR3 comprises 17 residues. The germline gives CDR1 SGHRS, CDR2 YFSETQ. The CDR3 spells CASSYIGTGVSTGELFF.

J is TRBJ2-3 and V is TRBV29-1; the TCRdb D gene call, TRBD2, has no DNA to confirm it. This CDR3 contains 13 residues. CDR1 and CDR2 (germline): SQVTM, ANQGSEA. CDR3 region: CSVRVLGADTQYF.

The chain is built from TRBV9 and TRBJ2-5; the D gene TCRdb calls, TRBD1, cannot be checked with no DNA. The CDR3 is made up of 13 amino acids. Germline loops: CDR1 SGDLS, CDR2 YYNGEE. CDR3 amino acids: CASRGGAQETQYF.

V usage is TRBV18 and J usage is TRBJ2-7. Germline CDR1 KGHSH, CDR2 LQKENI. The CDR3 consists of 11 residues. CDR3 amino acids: CASSVSDEQNF.

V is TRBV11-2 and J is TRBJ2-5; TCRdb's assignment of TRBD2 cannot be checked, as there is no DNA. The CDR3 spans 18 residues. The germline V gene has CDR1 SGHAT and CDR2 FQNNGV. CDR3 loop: CASSLTAVGRASQETQYF.

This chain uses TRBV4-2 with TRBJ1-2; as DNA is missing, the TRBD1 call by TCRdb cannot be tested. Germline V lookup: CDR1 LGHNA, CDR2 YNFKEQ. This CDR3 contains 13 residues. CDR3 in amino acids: CASSHGRADGYTF.

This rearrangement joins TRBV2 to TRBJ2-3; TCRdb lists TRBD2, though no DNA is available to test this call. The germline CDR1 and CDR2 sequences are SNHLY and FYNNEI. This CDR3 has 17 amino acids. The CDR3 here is CASSGRVTSGASDTQYF.

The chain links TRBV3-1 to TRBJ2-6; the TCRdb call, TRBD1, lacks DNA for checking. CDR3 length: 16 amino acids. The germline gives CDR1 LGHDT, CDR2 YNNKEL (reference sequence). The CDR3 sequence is CASSPQGARGVNVLTF. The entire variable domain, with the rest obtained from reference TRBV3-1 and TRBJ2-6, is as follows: DTAVSQTPKYLVTQMGNDKSIKCEQNLGHDTMYWYKQDSKKFLKIMFSYNNKELIINETVPNRFSPKSPDKAHLNLHINSLELGDSAVYFCASSPQGARGVNVLTFGAGSRLTVL.

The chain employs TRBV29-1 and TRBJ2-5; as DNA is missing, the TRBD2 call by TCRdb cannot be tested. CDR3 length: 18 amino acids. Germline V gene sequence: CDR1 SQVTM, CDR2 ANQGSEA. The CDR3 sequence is CSVGPPRWTSGREETQYF.

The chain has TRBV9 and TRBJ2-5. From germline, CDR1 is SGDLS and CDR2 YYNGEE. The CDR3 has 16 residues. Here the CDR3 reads CASSVDGNQYQETQYF.

This chain's CDR3 is CASRDRTYTEAFF. The chain links TRBV2 to TRBJ1-1. The CDR3 runs 13 residues. The germline gives CDR1 SNHLY, CDR2 FYNNEI.

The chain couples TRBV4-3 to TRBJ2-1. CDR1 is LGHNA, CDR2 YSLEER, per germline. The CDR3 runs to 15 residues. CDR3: CASSQDPNSYNEQFF.

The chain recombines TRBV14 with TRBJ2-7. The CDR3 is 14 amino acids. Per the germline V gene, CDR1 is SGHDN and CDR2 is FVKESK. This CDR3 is CASSLLADSYEQYF.

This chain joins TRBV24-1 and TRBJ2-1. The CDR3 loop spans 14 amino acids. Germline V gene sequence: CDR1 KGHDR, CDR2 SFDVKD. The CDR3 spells CATSEPGLYNEQFF.

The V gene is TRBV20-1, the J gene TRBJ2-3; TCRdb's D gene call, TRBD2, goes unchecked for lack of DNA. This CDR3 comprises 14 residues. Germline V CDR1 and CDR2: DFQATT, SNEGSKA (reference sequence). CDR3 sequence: CSAIASGSTDTQYF.

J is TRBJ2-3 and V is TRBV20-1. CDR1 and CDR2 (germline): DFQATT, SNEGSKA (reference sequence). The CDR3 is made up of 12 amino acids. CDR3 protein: CSASNGADTQYF.

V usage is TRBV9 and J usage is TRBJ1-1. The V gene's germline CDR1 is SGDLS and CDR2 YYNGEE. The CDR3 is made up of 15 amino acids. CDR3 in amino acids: CASSVASAGNTEAFF.

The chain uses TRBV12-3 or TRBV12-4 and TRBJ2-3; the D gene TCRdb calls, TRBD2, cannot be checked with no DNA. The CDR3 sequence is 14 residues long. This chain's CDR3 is CASSRSGAGDTQYF.

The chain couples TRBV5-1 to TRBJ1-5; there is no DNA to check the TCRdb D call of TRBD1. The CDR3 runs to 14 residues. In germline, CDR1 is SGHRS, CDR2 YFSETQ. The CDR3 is CASSVTGDDQPQHF. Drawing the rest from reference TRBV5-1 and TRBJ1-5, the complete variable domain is KAGVTQTPRYLIKTRGQQVTLSCSPISGHRSVSWYQQTPGQGLQFLFEYFSETQRNKGNFPGRFSGRQFSNSRSEMNVSTLELGDSALYLCASSVTGDDQPQHFGDGTRLSIL.

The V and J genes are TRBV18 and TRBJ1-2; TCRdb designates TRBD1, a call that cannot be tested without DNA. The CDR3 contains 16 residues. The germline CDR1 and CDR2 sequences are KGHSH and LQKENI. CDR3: CASSQLSGAPNYGYTF.

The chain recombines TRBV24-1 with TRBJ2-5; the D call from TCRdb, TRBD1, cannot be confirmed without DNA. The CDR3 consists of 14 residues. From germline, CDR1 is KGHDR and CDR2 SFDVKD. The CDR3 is CATSEGGKQETQYF.

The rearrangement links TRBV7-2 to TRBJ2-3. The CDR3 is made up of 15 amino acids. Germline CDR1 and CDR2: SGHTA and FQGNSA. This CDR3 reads CASSLSGISTDTQYF. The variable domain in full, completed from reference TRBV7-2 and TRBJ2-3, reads GAGVSQSPSNKVTEKGKDVELRCDPISGHTALYWYRQSLGQGLEFLIYFQGNSAPDKSGLPSDRFSAERTGGSVSTLTIQRTQQEDSAVYLCASSLSGISTDTQYFGPGTRLTVL.

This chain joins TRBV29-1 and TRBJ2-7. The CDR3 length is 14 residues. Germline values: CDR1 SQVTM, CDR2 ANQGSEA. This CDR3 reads CSVEDPVNSYEQYF.